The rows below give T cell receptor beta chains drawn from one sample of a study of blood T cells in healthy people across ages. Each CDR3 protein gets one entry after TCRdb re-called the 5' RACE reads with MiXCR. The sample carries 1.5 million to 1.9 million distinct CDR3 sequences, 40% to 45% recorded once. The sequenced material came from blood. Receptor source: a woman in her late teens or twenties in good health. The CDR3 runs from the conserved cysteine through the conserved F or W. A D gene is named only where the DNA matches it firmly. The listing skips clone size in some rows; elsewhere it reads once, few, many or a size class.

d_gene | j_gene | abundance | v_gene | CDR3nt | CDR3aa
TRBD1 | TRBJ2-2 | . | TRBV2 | TGTGCCAGCGGGCGACAGGGCTTAAACACCGGGGAGCTGTTTTTT | CASGRQGLNTGELFF
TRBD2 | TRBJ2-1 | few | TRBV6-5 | TGTGCCAGCAGCAGGGGAGGGACTAGTGGTAATGAGCAGTTCTTC | CASSRGGTSGNEQFF
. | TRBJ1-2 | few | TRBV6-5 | TGTGCCAGCAGTTACTCGGAGGCGAGTGGCTACACCTTC | CASSYSEASGYTF
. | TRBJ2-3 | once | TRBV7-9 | TGTGCCAGCAGCCCATGGGGTACGCAGTATTTT | CASSPWGTQYF
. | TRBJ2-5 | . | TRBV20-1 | TGCAGTGCTAGAGCAAGGGATCAAGAGACCCAGTACTTC | CSARARDQETQYF
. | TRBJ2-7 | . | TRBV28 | TGTGCCAGCACCAACTCGGGGGAGACAGGGACCTACGAGCAGTACTTC | CASTNSGETGTYEQYF
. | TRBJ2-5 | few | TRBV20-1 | TGCAGTGCTAGAGACGTTGTTCCGACGGCGGAGACCCAGTACTTC | CSARDVVPTAETQYF
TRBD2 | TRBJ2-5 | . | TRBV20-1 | TGCAGTGCTAGAGATCCACTAGCGGGGGAAGAGACCCAGTACTTC | CSARDPLAGEETQYF
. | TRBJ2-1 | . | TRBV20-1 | TGCAGTGCTCACTCCTACAATGAGCAGTTCTTC | CSAHSYNEQFF
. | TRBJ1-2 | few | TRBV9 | TGTGCCAGCAGCGCTCCCCCCTGGGCCTATGGCTACACCTTC | CASSAPPWAYGYTF
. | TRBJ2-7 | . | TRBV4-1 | TGCGCCAGCAGCCAAGTCCCGGAGGGCTCCTACGAGCAGTACTTC | CASSQVPEGSYEQYF